The clone carrying this TCR beta chain was seen only once. How the authors handled the data: Filtering differed for immunoSEQ, which gave only junction sequences without quality scores. The repertoire was sequenced with immunoSEQ multiplex PCR; TCRdb's copy has only in-frame clones and lacks some. V, J and clone size are taken as reported in that table, and D and trimming were inferred from the DNA itself. The sample holds about 680,000 clones, 55% to 85% seen once. Healthy HIV-negative adults without recent acute infections or vaccinations served as donors. This record belongs to a study of shared clonotypes between healthy human individuals. Whole-study context: Those who served as donors were two women and a few men between the ages of 18 and 49.

Germline loops: CDR1 SGHRS, CDR2 YFSETQ. The CDR3 has 16 residues. Trimming removed 1 base at V and 3 bases at J, with 17 bases between. The chain joins TRBV5-1 to TRBJ2-7, with a tentative D call TRBD2 (6 bases). The sequence was collected from a woman aged 30 to 39 in good health. Input material: memory CD4+ T cells sorted from blood. The subset here: CD45RA-negative fraction. The DNA for the CDR3 is TGCGCCAGCAGCTTGTTTGGTGTCGGGAGTGGCTACGAGCAGTACTTC. This gives the protein CASSLFGVGSGYEQYF.